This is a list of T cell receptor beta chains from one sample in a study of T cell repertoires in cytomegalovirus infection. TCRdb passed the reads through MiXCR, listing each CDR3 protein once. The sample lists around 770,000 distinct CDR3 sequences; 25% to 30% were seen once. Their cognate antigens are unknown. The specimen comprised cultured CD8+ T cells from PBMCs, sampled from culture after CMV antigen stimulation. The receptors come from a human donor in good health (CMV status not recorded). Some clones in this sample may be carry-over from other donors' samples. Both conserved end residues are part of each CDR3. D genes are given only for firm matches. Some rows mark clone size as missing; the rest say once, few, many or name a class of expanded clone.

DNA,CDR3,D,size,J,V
TGTGCCAGCAGTTTTTCTGACAGGACCTCCTACAATGAGCAGTTCTTC,CASSFSDRTSYNEQFF,NA,few,TRBJ2-1,TRBV27
TGTGCCAGCAGCTTAACAGGACAAGAATACACCTTC,CASSLTGQEYTF,NA,few,TRBJ1-2,TRBV7-3
TGTGCCAGCAGTTACGCCGGGACAGACAATGAGCAGTTCTTC,CASSYAGTDNEQFF,TRBD1,NA,TRBJ2-1,TRBV12-3/TRBV12-4
TGTGCCAGCACCCCGAGGGGGACGGCTGGAAACACCATATATTTT,CASTPRGTAGNTIYF,NA,NA,TRBJ1-3,TRBV9
TGTGCCAGCAGTTCCCCAGTGGGGACAGGGCTGTCCTACAATGAGCAGTTCTTC,CASSSPVGTGLSYNEQFF,TRBD1,once,TRBJ2-1,TRBV6-2/TRBV6-3
TGTGCCAGCAGTCCCTCAGCGGGGCACCTCACAGATACGCAGTATTTT,CASSPSAGHLTDTQYF,TRBD2,few,TRBJ2-3,TRBV27
TGTGCCAGTAAGTTACGGGGAAATCAGCCCCAGCATTTT,CASKLRGNQPQHF,NA,NA,TRBJ1-5,TRBV19
TGCGCCAGCAGCCAAGAGCAGGGGCTTCCGGAGACCCAGTACTTC,CASSQEQGLPETQYF,NA,NA,TRBJ2-5,TRBV4-1
TGTGCCAGCAGTTTCGGACAGGGCTATAATTCACCCCTCCACTTT,CASSFGQGYNSPLHF,TRBD1,few,TRBJ1-6,TRBV6-5
TGTGCCAGCAGTCACGGGACACGAGGTGGCTACACCTTC,CASSHGTRGGYTF,NA,NA,TRBJ1-2,TRBV12-3/TRBV12-4
TGTGCCAGCAGTTCCTCCCGACAGTCGTACACTGAAGCTTTCTTT,CASSSSRQSYTEAFF,NA,NA,TRBJ1-1,TRBV6-2/TRBV6-3
TGTGCCAGCAGTCGCCTATCCCCCCCAGATACGCAGTATTTT,CASSRLSPPDTQYF,NA,few,TRBJ2-3,TRBV12-3/TRBV12-4
TGTGCCAGCAGTATCACAGGGAGGACTGAAGCTTTCTTT,CASSITGRTEAFF,NA,few,TRBJ1-1,TRBV27
TGTGCCACCAGCAGTTTGACTAGCGGGGGATCGAACACCGGGGAGCTGTTTTTT,CATSSLTSGGSNTGELFF,TRBD2,NA,TRBJ2-2,TRBV15
TGTACAACTGAAAATGGGCGAACCACTGAAGCTTTCTTT,CTTENGRTTEAFF,NA,few,TRBJ1-1,TRBV6-6
TGCAGCGTTGAGGGTTCTGGCGGGGGCAAGGTGTGGAAATACAATGAGCAGTTCTTC,CSVEGSGGGKVWKYNEQFF,NA,NA,TRBJ2-1,TRBV29-1
TGTGCCAGCAGCCCCGGGGCCGACAATGAGCAGTTCTTC,CASSPGADNEQFF,NA,many,TRBJ2-1,TRBV7-8
TGTGCCAGCAGCTCACCCCAGGTTGAGCGTGAAAAACTGTTTTTT,CASSSPQVEREKLFF,NA,NA,TRBJ1-4,TRBV7-9
TGTGCCATCAGAAGAGACACCGGGGAGCTGTTTTTT,CAIRRDTGELFF,NA,NA,TRBJ2-2,TRBV10-3
TGTGCCAGCAGCCCTTGGACGGAGAACACCGGGGAGCTGTTTTTT,CASSPWTENTGELFF,NA,many,TRBJ2-2,TRBV7-6
TGTGCCAGCAGCTTAGCCTGGGCGACAGGGTCTTTTACGGGCTCCTACGAGCAGTACTTC,CASSLAWATGSFTGSYEQYF,TRBD1,many,TRBJ2-7,TRBV7-8
TGTGCCAGCAGCTCACCCGGCGGGTGGCATGCAAATGAGCAGTTCTTC,CASSSPGGWHANEQFF,NA,few,TRBJ2-1,TRBV12-3/TRBV12-4
TGTGCCAGCAGCTCCGACAGGAGAACTTATCTGTGGACAGATACGCAGTATTTT,CASSSDRRTYLWTDTQYF,NA,NA,TRBJ2-3,TRBV5-4
TGTGCCAGCAGCCAGGAGTGGTGGAACACTGAAGCTTTCTTT,CASSQEWWNTEAFF,NA,NA,TRBJ1-1,TRBV6-2/TRBV6-3
TGCGCCAGCGGGGTCGGTTCTGTAAATTCACCCCTCCACTTT,CASGVGSVNSPLHF,NA,NA,TRBJ1-6,TRBV5-1
TGTGCCAGCAGTTACGAAGGGGGAACAGATACGCAGTATTTT,CASSYEGGTDTQYF,NA,NA,TRBJ2-3,TRBV6-5
TGTGCCACCAGCAGGCCAAGGGGCGCTTACAATGAGCAGTTCTTC,CATSRPRGAYNEQFF,NA,NA,TRBJ2-1,TRBV15
TGTGCCAGCAGTTTAGTAAGTTCAGGGGATCAGCCCCAGCATTTT,CASSLVSSGDQPQHF,NA,NA,TRBJ1-5,TRBV27
TGTGCCAGCAGCTCTTTTCCCGGGACAGGGCACTATGGCTACACCTTC,CASSSFPGTGHYGYTF,TRBD1,NA,TRBJ1-2,TRBV7-2
TGTGCCAGCAGTTCAGGGGGCGCCTATGGCTACACCTTC,CASSSGGAYGYTF,TRBD1,few,TRBJ1-2,TRBV27
TGCAGTGCTAACCCCGGGACAGTGATGAACACTGAAGCTTTCTTT,CSANPGTVMNTEAFF,TRBD1,NA,TRBJ1-1,TRBV20-1
TGTGCCAGCAGTTACACGAGCCTAGATGGCTACACCTTC,CASSYTSLDGYTF,NA,few,TRBJ1-2,TRBV6-6
TGTGCCAGCCCAAAGGCGGGGGCGCAGTATTTT,CASPKAGAQYF,TRBD2,NA,TRBJ2-3,TRBV6-1
TGTGCCAGCAGTTTCCTGCTCGGGACAGGGAACACTGAAGCTTTCTTT,CASSFLLGTGNTEAFF,TRBD1,NA,TRBJ1-1,TRBV12-3/TRBV12-4
TGCGCCAGCAGTGAGCTTCTTTCCAGGGGTTGGACTGAAGCTTTCTTT,CASSELLSRGWTEAFF,NA,NA,TRBJ1-1,TRBV10-2
TGTGCCAGCAGTTTAAGGGACAGGGAAAGAGGGGAAAAACTGTTTTTT,CASSLRDRERGEKLFF,TRBD1,few,TRBJ1-4,TRBV12-3/TRBV12-4
TGTGCCAGCAGTTACAGACTAGCGGGGGGGAGCTCCTACAATGAGCAGTTCTTC,CASSYRLAGGSSYNEQFF,TRBD2,few,TRBJ2-1,TRBV6-6
TGTGCCAGCAGCTTAAATGGGCCACCGTATAGCAATCAGCCCCAGCATTTT,CASSLNGPPYSNQPQHF,NA,many,TRBJ1-5,TRBV7-2
TGTGCCATGGACAGGGGGGACAATGAGCAGTTCTTC,CAMDRGDNEQFF,TRBD1,few,TRBJ2-1,TRBV10-3
TGTGCCAGTAGACTAGAGCCGGATACGCAGTATTTT,CASRLEPDTQYF,NA,NA,TRBJ2-3,TRBV7-9
TGTGCCAGTTCAATACTGGGACCTTCTTCTGGAAACACCATATATTTT,CASSILGPSSGNTIYF,NA,NA,TRBJ1-3,TRBV19
TGTGCTAGTGGTTTGGGCTTAAGCTCCTACAATGAGCAGTTCTTC,CASGLGLSSYNEQFF,NA,NA,TRBJ2-1,TRBV12-5